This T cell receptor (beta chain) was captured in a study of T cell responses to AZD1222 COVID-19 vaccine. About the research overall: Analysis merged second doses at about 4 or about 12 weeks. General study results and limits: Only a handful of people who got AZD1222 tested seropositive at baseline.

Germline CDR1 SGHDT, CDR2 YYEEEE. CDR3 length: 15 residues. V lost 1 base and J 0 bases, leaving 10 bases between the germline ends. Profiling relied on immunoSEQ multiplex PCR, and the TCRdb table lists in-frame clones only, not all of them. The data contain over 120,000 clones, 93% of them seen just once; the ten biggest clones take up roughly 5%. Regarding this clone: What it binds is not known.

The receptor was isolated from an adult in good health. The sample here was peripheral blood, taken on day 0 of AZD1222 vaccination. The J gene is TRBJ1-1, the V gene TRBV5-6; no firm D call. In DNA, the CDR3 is TGTGCCAGCAGCTTGACAAAGCTGGTGAACACTGAAGCTTTCTTT. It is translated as CASSLTKLVNTEAFF.